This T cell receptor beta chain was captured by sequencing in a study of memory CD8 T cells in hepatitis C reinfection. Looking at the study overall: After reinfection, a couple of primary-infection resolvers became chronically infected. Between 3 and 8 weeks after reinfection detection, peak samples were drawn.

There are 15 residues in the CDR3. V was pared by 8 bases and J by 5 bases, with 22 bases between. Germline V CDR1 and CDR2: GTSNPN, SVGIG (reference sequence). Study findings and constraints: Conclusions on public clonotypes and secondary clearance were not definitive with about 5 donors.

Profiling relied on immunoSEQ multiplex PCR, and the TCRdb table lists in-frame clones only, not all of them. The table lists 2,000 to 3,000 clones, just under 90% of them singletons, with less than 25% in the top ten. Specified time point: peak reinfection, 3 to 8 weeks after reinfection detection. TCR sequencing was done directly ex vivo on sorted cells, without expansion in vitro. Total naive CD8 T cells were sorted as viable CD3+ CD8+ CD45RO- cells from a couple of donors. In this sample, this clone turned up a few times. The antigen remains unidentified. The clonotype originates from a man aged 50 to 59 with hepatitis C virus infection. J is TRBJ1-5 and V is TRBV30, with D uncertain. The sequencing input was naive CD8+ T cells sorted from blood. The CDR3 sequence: CALAVDGRKDQPQHF. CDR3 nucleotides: TGTGCCCTCGCGGTTGACGGGAGAAAAGATCAGCCCCAGCATTTT.